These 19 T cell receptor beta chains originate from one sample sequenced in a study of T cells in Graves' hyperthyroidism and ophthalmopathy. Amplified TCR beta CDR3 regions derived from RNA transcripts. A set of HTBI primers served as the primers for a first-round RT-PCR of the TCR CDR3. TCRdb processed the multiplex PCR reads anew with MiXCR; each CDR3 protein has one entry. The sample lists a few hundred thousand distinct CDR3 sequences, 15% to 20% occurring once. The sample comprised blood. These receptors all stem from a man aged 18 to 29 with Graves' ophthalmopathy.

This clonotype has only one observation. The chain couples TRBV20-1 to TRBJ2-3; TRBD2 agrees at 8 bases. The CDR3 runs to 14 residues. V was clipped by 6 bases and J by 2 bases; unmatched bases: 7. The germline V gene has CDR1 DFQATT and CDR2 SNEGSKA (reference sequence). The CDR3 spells CSATGGLDTDTQYF. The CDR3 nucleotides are TGCAGTGCCACGGGAGGGCTGGACACAGATACGCAGTATTTT.

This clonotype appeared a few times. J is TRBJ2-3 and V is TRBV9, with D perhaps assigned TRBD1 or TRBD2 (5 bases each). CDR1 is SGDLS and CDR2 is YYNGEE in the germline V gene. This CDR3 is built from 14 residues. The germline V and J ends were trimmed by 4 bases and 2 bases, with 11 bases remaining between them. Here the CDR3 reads CASSSRGLTDTQYF. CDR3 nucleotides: TGTGCCAGCAGCTCTCGGGGCCTCACAGATACGCAGTATTTT.

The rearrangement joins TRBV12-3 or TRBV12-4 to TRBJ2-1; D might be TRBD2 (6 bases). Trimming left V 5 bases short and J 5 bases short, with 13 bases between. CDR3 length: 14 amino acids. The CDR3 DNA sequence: TGTGCCAGCAGTATTTGGGCGGGGAACAATGAGCAGTTCTTC. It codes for CASSIWAGNNEQFF.

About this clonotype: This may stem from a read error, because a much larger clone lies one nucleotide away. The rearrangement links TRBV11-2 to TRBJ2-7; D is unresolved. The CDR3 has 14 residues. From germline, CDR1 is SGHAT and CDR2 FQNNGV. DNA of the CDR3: TGTGCCAGCTCCCCGGGTGTTTCGGCGTACGAGCGGTACTTC. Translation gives CASSPGVSAYERYF.

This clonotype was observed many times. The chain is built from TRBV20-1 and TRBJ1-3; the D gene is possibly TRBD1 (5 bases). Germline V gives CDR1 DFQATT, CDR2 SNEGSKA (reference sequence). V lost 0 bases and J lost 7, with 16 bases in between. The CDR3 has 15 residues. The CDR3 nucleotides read TGCAGTGCTAGAGATGGGGGTAGGGAGGGGAACACCATATATTTT. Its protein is CSARDGGREGNTIYF.

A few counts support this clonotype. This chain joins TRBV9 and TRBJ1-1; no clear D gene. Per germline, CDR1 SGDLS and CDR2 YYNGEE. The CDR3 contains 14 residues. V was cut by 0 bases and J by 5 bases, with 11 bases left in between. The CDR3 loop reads CASSVDVGRTEAFF. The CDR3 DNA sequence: TGTGCCAGCAGCGTAGATGTCGGAAGGACTGAAGCTTTCTTT.

The CDR3 sequence is CASSATGSNSPLHF. The DNA of the CDR3 is TGTGCCAGCAGCGCGACAGGGAGTAATTCACCCCTCCACTTT. This rearrangement joins TRBV9 to TRBJ1-6; 7 bases agree with TRBD1. The CDR3 spans 14 residues. V shed 3 bases and J 6 bases; nucleotides not matched to a gene: 3. Germline values: CDR1 SGDLS, CDR2 YYNGEE.

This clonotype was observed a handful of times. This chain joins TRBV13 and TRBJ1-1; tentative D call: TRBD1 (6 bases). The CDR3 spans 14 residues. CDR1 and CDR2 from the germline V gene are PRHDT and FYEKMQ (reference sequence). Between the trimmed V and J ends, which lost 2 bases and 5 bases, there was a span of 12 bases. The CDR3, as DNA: TGTGCCAGCAGCTTAAACAGGGCGGAGACTGAAGCTTTCTTT. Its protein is CASSLNRAETEAFF.

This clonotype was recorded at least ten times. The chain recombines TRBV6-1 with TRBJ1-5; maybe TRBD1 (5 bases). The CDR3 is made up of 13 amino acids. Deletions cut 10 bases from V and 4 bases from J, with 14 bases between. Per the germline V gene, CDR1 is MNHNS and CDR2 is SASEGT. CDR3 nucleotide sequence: TGTGCCACCCGATTATCAGGGAATCAGCCCCAGCATTTT. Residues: CATRLSGNQPQHF.

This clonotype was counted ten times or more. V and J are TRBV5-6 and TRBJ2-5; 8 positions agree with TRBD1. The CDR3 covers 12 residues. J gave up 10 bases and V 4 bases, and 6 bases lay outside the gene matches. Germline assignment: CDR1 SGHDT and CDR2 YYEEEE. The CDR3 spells CASSPNRGVQYF. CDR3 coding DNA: TGTGCCAGCAGCCCGAACAGGGGGGTCCAGTACTTC. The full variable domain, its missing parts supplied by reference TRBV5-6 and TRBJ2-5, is DAGVTQSPTHLIKTRGQQVTLRCSPKSGHDTVSWYQQALGQGPQFIFQYYEEEERQRGNFPDRFSGHQFPNYSSELNVNALLLGDSALYLCASSPNRGVQYFGPGTRLLVL.

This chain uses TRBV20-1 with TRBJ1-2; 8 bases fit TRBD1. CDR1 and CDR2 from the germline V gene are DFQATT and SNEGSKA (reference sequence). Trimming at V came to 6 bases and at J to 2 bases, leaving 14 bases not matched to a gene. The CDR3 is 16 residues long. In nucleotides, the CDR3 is TGCAGTGCCCATGTGGTGGACAGGGCGACAAACTATGGCTACACCTTC. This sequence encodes CSAHVVDRATNYGYTF.

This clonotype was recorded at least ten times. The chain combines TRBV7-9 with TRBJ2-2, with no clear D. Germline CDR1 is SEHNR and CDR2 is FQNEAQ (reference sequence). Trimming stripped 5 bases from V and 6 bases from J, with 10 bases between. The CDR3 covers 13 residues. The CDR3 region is CASSQPWAGELFF. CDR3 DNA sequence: TGTGCCAGCAGCCAGCCATGGGCCGGGGAGCTGTTTTTT.

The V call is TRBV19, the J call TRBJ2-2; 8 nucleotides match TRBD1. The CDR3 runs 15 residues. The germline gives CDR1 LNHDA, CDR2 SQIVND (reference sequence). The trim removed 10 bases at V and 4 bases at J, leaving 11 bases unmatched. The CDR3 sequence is CATLQTGASTGELFF. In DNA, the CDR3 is TGTGCCACCCTACAGACAGGGGCGAGCACCGGGGAGCTGTTTTTT.

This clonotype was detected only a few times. CDR3 region: CAISESGNSEETQYF. The CDR3 nucleotides are TGTGCCATCAGTGAGTCTGGGAACAGCGAAGAGACCCAGTACTTC. The chain couples TRBV10-3 to TRBJ2-5, with D hard to call. V was cut by 0 bases and J by 3 bases, with 11 bases left in between. CDR3 length equals 15 residues. Germline-derived CDR1 and CDR2 are ENHRY and SYGVKD.

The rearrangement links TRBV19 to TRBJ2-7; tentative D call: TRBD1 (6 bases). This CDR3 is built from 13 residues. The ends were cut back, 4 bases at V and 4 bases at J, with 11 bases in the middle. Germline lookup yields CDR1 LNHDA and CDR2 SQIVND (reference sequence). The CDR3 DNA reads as TGTGCCAGTAGTAATCGCAGGGGTTACGAGCAGTACTTC. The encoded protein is CASSNRRGYEQYF. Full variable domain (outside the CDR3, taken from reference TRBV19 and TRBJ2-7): DGGITQSPKYLFRKEGQNVTLSCEQNLNHDAMYWYRQDPGQGLRLIYYSQIVNDFQKGDIAEGYSVSREKKESFPLTVTSAQKNPTAFYLCASSNRRGYEQYFGPGTRLTVT.

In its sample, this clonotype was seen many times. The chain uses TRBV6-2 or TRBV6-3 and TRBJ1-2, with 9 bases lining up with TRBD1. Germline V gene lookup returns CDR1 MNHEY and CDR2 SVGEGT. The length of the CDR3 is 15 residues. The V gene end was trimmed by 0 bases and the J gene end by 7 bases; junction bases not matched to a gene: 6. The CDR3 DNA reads TGTGCCAGCAGTTACTCAGCCGGGACAGGGAGTGGCTACACCTTC. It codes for CASSYSAGTGSGYTF.

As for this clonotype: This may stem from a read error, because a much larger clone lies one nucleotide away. This CDR3 reads CASSEVDRASYNEQFF. CDR3 coding DNA: TGTGCCAGCAGTGAAGTAGACAGGGCCTCCTACAATGAGCAGTTCTTC. The chain is built from TRBV2 and TRBJ2-1; 7 nucleotides align to TRBD1. V lost 1 base and J lost 0; bases outside the gene matches: 3. The germline V gene has CDR1 SNHLY and CDR2 FYNNEI. The CDR3 contains 16 residues.

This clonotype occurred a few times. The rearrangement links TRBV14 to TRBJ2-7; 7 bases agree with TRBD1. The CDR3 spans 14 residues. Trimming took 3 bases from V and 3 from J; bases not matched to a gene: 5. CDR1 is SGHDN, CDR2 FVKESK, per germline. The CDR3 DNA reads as TGTGCCAGCAGCCACCTAGACAGGGTCTACGAGCAGTACTTC. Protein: CASSHLDRVYEQYF.

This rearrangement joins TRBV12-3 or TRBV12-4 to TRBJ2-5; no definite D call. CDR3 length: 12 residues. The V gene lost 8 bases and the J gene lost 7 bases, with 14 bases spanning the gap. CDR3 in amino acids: CASEDTSGTQYF. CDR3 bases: TGTGCCAGCGAAGACACTTCTGGGACCCAGTACTTC.